This TCR beta chain is from a study of T-cell memory formation after mild COVID-19 (dated by TCRdb to the early 2020s). General notes on the study: Most TCR sequence clusters were specific to one of the two donors. T-cell clones expanding and contracting after mild COVID-19 in two donors were tracked by longitudinal TCRalpha and TCRbeta repertoire sequencing. Two young, previously healthy adult volunteers, one female and one male, were included in the cohort. Overall results and qualifications from the work: The study included only a couple of mild cases, and larger cohorts that include severe cases with pre-infection samples were judged to be necessary. Contracting CD4+ clones appeared mostly in the CM and EM memory subsets, whereas CD8+ clones were enriched in EMRA. Whether the second-wave clones peaking on day 37 were SARS-CoV-2 specific was not confirmed. Some responding clones were found in pre-infection memory, which suggests that pre-existing cross-reactive memory T cells took part in the SARS-CoV-2 response. Balanced CD4/CD8 phenotypes were observed for clones contracting from day 15 to 85, whereas a bias towards CD4+ was observed for a second wave of clones expanding from day 15 to 37.

The instrument given in TCRdb is Illumina NovaSeq 6000. Using 5'RACE with constant-segment primers, TCRalpha and TCRbeta cDNA libraries were constructed, with sample barcodes and unique molecular identifiers added in the process. Trizol reagent was used to extract RNA from every sample. Libraries were amplified in two PCR steps, with a second sample barcode and Illumina TruSeq adapters added in the second step. Sequencing of libraries was performed on an Illumina NovaSeq with 2 x 150 bp paired-end reads. The authors' pipeline ran thus. Reads were demultiplexed and collapsed into UMI-guided consensus sequences with migec v1.2.7. Using mixcr v2.1.11, UMI consensuses were aligned to TRA and TRB V and J templates and then assembled into clonotypes. A clonotype was counted as expanded or contracted only if both edgeR and NoisET called the change significant, with noise models trained on biological replicates. edgeR calls used a false discovery rate-adjusted p below 0.01 and a log2 fold-change threshold of 1. As an exploratory analysis of dynamics, PCA with hierarchical clustering was applied to max-normalized trajectories of the 1000 most abundant clonotypes. The CD4 or CD8 phenotype of responding clones was assigned using the separately sequenced CD4+ and CD8+ repertoires. TCRdb reanalyzed the raw reads on its own, using fastp at Q25 for trimming and MiXCR for clone calling, and kept in-frame beta chains. Every entry covers one CDR3 protein and lists the most common genes and DNA from its rows. TCRdb's processing, not the authors' own work, is the source of the V and J calls. For this sample there are 200,000 to 250,000 distinct CDR3 sequences; around 9.5% appear just once. Around 3.4% of the sample rests with the top ten.

The CDR3 sequence holds 13 residues, the cysteine and phenylalanine included. The DNA shown is the 39-base CDR3, in frame from base 1. Reading the germline V gene gives CDR1 SGHRS and CDR2 YFSETQ. At the junction V is shortened by 4 bases and J by 3 bases, with 10 bases in between. Ficoll-Paque density gradient centrifugation was used to isolate PBMCs. Points on this clonotype: No cognate antigen has been identified for it. Per-nucleotide qualities are absent, and no much larger clonotype sits a single base away.

The source material was PBMCs or a T cell subset sorted from them (not recorded which). This receptor was obtained from a man younger than 30 who had mild COVID-19 (a few samples of this study predate the infection). The sample titles of this study are shuffled in the database, so cell type and time point are left out; the donor was told from shared clones. The V and J genes are TRBV5-1 and TRBJ1-2; the D gene assignment is ambiguous. The nucleotide sequence is given as TGCGCCAGCAGCACGAGGGAGGACTATGGCTACACCTTC. It is translated as CASSTREDYGYTF.